The T cell receptor beta chain under discussion was sequenced for a study of CD8 T cells in ankylosing spondylitis. Comments on this clonotype: Its antigen is unknown.

General study points: Some motif variants were previously reported in reactive arthritis synovial fluid and blood. Typical of ankylosing spondylitis blood, it appeared, was a TCR beta motif of under 10 highly homologous variants.

V lost 5 bases and J lost 7; bases outside the gene matches: 7. Germline CDR1 reads SQVTM; CDR2 reads ANQGSEA. The CDR3 length is 14 residues. Scientists made TCR beta libraries using quantitative 5'-RACE with molecular barcodes. In TCRdb, the 5' RACE reads were re-called with MiXCR into one record per CDR3 protein. This table holds some 700,000 distinct CDR3 sequences, around 17% found once. Input material: blood, either unsorted or a sorted T cell fraction (not recorded which). The gene calls are TRBV29-1 and TRBJ2-2, with TRBD1 identical over 10 bases. The sequence derives from a male donor with ankylosing spondylitis. The CDR3 sequence: CSVLTGGFGGELFF. DNA for the CDR3: TGCAGCGTTCTGACAGGGGGCTTCGGCGGGGAGCTGTTTTTT.